Listed here are 5 T cell receptor beta chains from one sample, sequenced in a study of Ad26.COV2.S vaccination and SARS-CoV-2 variants. Sequencing was performed with immunoSEQ multiplex PCR; in TCRdb, only in-frame clones are kept and a portion is missing. The profile covers about 680,000 clones, with around 89% appearing a single time and about 1.5% taken by the ten largest. Regarding treatment: around 19 received Ad26.COV2.S at low or high dose, single or two shots; about 5 received placebo; per-sample allocation not given. Sampling was done on day 63 after the first vaccine or placebo injection. Specimen: peripheral blood, collected in a trial of Ad26.COV2.S vaccine versus placebo. The receptor set was obtained from a person aged 18-60 years who received the Ad26.COV2.S COVID-19 vaccine or a placebo.

The V gene is TRBV5-8, the J gene TRBJ1-5, with 9 nucleotides matching TRBD1. Germline CDR1 SGHTS, CDR2 YDEGEE. The CDR3 consists of 15 residues. Trimming at V came to 6 bases and at J to 0 bases, leaving 4 bases not matched to a gene. The CDR3 region is CASTQGAHSNQPQHF. In nucleotides, the CDR3 is TGTGCCAGCACACAGGGGGCACATAGCAATCAGCCCCAGCATTTT.

V and J are TRBV4-2 and TRBJ2-7, with 7 bases identical to TRBD2. Germline assignment: CDR1 LGHNA and CDR2 YNFKEQ. This CDR3 is 14 amino acids long. Unmatched junction bases numbered 5, after V lost 1 base and J lost 5 bases. This chain's CDR3 is CASSQGPAGDEQYF. CDR3 DNA: TGTGCCAGCAGCCAAGGCCCCGCGGGGGACGAGCAGTACTTC.

This clone has just a few counts. V is TRBV11-2 and J is TRBJ1-5; unclear D gene. V lost 0 bases and J 5 bases, leaving 5 bases between the germline ends. This CDR3 has 13 amino acids. Germline V gene sequence: CDR1 SGHAT, CDR2 FQNNGV. DNA for the CDR3: TGTGCCAGCAGCTTAGACGGGCATCAGCCCCAGCATTTT. Its protein product is CASSLDGHQPQHF.

The genes are TRBV12-3 or TRBV12-4 and TRBJ1-4, with D possibly being TRBD1 (6 bases). CDR3 length: 12 residues. Trimming removed 5 bases at V and 8 bases at J, with 9 bases between. Here the CDR3 DNA reads TGTGCCAGCAGTCCGGACAGCGAAAAACTGTTTTTT. This translates into CASSPDSEKLFF.

This sequence joins TRBV3-1 (or the pseudogene TRBV3-2) and TRBJ2-7; TRBD2 agrees at 13 bases. The CDR3 runs to 16 residues. Trimming removed 4 bases from V and 2 bases from J; junction bases left unmatched: 5. Germline CDR1 LGHDT, CDR2 YNNKEL (reference sequence). CDR3 residues: CASSLGLAGVTYEQYF. The CDR3 DNA follows: TGTGCCAGCAGCCTCGGACTAGCGGGAGTGACCTACGAGCAGTACTTC.